Presented here are 9 T cell receptor beta chains from one specimen sequenced in a study of T cell changes during pregnancy in multiple sclerosis. Clones were read by immunoSEQ multiplex PCR, and TCRdb kept only the in-frame ones, dropping some. Of 45,000 to 50,000 clones listed, around 94% are singletons. Sequenced material: CD4+ T cells from peripheral blood mononuclear cells, taken in the second trimester of pregnancy. The receptors come from a female donor in good health, enrolled as a control in a pregnancy study.

A single count supports this clone. The V and J genes are TRBV5-1 and TRBJ2-2; TRBD1 agrees at 9 bases. Looked up from germline, CDR1 is SGHRS and CDR2 is YFSETQ. The ends lost 4 bases at V and 4 bases at J; junction bases unmatched: 5. The CDR3 extends over 15 amino acids. The CDR3 here is CASSPGTGTTGELFF. The DNA for the CDR3 is TGCGCCAGCAGCCCTGGGACAGGGACCACCGGGGAGCTGTTTTTT.

The V call is TRBV7-3, the J call TRBJ2-3, with D possibly matching TRBD2 (5 bases). V lost 8 bases, J lost 2 bases, and 17 bases lay in between. Germline assignment: CDR1 SGHTA and CDR2 FQGTGA. The CDR3 contains 15 residues. CDR3 DNA sequence: TGTGCCAGCCGAGGAATCGGGGTGTCCACAGATACGCAGTATTTT. Translation: CASRGIGVSTDTQYF.

V and J are TRBV12-5 and TRBJ2-2, with 8 bases aligning to TRBD2. Germline-derived CDR1 and CDR2 are LGHNT and FRNRAP. This CDR3 is built from 17 residues. With 0 bases clipped from V and 4 bases from J, the junction kept 7 bases outside the gene matches. The CDR3 is CASGLVLSGGGTGELFF. CDR3 nucleotides: TGTGCTAGTGGTTTGGTACTAAGCGGGGGCGGCACCGGGGAGCTGTTTTTT.

The table lists this clone with a count of one. J is TRBJ1-1 and V is TRBV14, with D possibly being TRBD1 (6 bases). This CDR3 has 14 residues. Trimming took off 0 bases at V and 10 bases at J, with 15 bases between the two ends. The germline V gene encodes CDR1 SGHDN and CDR2 FVKESK. The DNA for the CDR3 is TGTGCCAGCAGCCAAGATCAAAACAGGGTCCGAGCTTTCTTT. Its translation is CASSQDQNRVRAFF.

The chain couples TRBV6-5 to TRBJ1-2; 8 nucleotides match TRBD1. The J segment lost 8 bases and the V segment lost 2 bases, leaving 10 bases of the junction unmatched. The CDR3 length is 15 residues. The germline gives CDR1 MNHEY, CDR2 SVGAGI. DNA for the CDR3: TGTGCCAGCAGTTACCGTCAGACAGGGGCCGCGGGCTACACCTTC. Residues: CASSYRQTGAAGYTF.

The rearrangement links TRBV19 to TRBJ2-2, with D unclear. V was pared by 5 bases and J by 1 base, with 5 bases between. The germline V gene encodes CDR1 LNHDA and CDR2 SQIVND (reference sequence). The CDR3 is 13 amino acids. The CDR3 spells CASSGQNTGELFF. The CDR3 DNA is TGTGCCAGTAGTGGGCAGAACACCGGGGAGCTGTTTTTT. The full variable domain, completed using reference TRBV19 and TRBJ2-2, is DGGITQSPKYLFRKEGQNVTLSCEQNLNHDAMYWYRQDPGQGLRLIYYSQIVNDFQKGDIAEGYSVSREKKESFPLTVTSAQKNPTAFYLCASSGQNTGELFFGEGSRLTVL.

This clone was recorded only once. This rearrangement joins TRBV5-4 to TRBJ2-5, with 9 bases matching TRBD1. The V gene end was trimmed by 1 base and the J gene end by 1 base; junction bases not matched to a gene: 5. The CDR3 loop spans 16 amino acids. Germline V gene data show CDR1 as SGHNT and CDR2 as YYREEE (reference sequence). The CDR3 region is CASSLSGQGAQETQYF. Here the CDR3 DNA reads TGTGCCAGCAGCTTGTCGGGACAGGGAGCCCAAGAGACCCAGTACTTC. Using reference TRBV5-4 and TRBJ2-5 for the parts outside the CDR3, the full variable domain is ETGVTQSPTHLIKTRGQQVTLRCSSQSGHNTVSWYQQALGQGPQFIFQYYREEENGRGNFPPRFSGLQFPNYSSELNVNALELDDSALYLCASSLSGQGAQETQYFGPGTRLLVL.

The chain combines TRBV30 with TRBJ2-3; TRBD1 aligns across 7 bases. This CDR3 has 12 amino acids. The germline V gene encodes CDR1 GTSNPN and CDR2 SVGIG (reference sequence). V trimming: 2 bases; J trimming: 6 bases; junction bases outside the gene matches: 2. CDR3 DNA sequence: TGTGCCTGGAGTAAACAGGGGGATACGCAGTATTTT. Translated: CAWSKQGDTQYF.

The rearrangement uses TRBV25-1 and TRBJ2-5, with D possibly TRBD1 on 5 matching bases. The V gene lost 4 bases and the J gene lost 5 bases, with 17 bases spanning the gap. CDR1 and CDR2 (germline): MGHDK, SYGVNS. This CDR3 comprises 15 residues. As DNA, the CDR3 is TGTGCCAGCAGTGTCCAGACAGCCAGCATGGAGACCCAGTACTTC. It yields the protein CASSVQTASMETQYF.